Included here is one T cell receptor beta chain sequence, with context. No antigen is known for it. This record comes from a study of siplizumab effects on memory and regulatory T cells. Study outcomes and limitations: An assignable phenotype, naive or memory, was missing from roughly 78-96% of proliferating CD4+ or CD8+ clones.

This CDR3 is 15 amino acids long. Germline CDR1 reads MNHEY; CDR2 reads SVGAGI. V lost 2 bases to trimming and J lost 4 bases, with 13 bases between them. Measured with immunoSEQ multiplex PCR; TCRdb has only the in-frame clones, and not every one. The data contain approximately 100,000 clones, roughly 92% of them singletons. Material: Tregs sorted from blood. The clonotype was recovered from a human donor in good health. V gene TRBV6-5 combines with J gene TRBJ2-3; D remains ambiguous. This CDR3 is CASSYGMRDPDTQYF. CDR3 in DNA: TGTGCCAGCAGTTACGGGATGAGAGACCCAGATACGCAGTATTTT.